A selection of T cell receptor beta chains follows, all from one sample in a study of shared clonotypes between healthy human individuals. The method was immunoSEQ multiplex PCR; TCRdb's version includes in-frame clones alone and lacks a portion of them. The repertoire holds roughly 500,000 clones, with roughly 80% as singletons. The sequencing sample was made of PBMCs. Receptor source: a woman aged 40 to 50 in good health. Some clones in this sample may be carry-over from other donors' samples. The CDR3 runs from the conserved cysteine through the conserved F or W. A D gene is named only where the DNA matches it firmly. Size values are once, few and many counts, or a class for expanded clones, and some rows have none.

length | J | V | D | size | DNA | CDR3
16 | TRBJ2-1 | TRBV5-1 | NA | NA | TGCGCCAGCAGCTGGGATCCGGCGGGAAGGTACAATGAGCAGTTCTTC | CASSWDPAGRYNEQFF
15 | TRBJ2-2 | TRBV28 | NA | NA | TGTGCCAGCAGATTCGACAGCACCATCCCCGGGGAGCTGTTTTTT | CASRFDSTIPGELFF
16 | TRBJ2-1 | TRBV10-3 | TRBD1 | NA | TGTGCCATCAGTGAGGGGCCGGACAGGTCATACAATGAGCAGTTCTTC | CAISEGPDRSYNEQFF
11 | TRBJ1-2 | TRBV20-1 | NA | few | TGCAGTGCTAAGGAGGGTCGGGGCTACACCTTC | CSAKEGRGYTF
14 | TRBJ2-5 | TRBV7-6 | TRBD1 | NA | TGTGCCAGCAGCGCACAGGGGGCCTGGGAGACCCAGTACTTC | CASSAQGAWETQYF
15 | TRBJ1-1 | TRBV5-1 | NA | NA | TGCGCCAGCAGCACCCGTACAGGCGAGAACACTGAAGCTTTCTTT | CASSTRTGENTEAFF
15 | TRBJ2-1 | TRBV15 | TRBD2 | NA | TGTGCCACCAGCCCTAGCGGGAGCTCTTACAATGAGCAGTTCTTC | CATSPSGSSYNEQFF
19 | TRBJ1-2 | TRBV7-2 | NA | NA | TGTGCCAGCAGCTTAGAGTGGCAGGGTAGTACCACTGTTAACTATGGCTACACCTTC | CASSLEWQGSTTVNYGYTF
15 | TRBJ2-1 | TRBV6-6 | TRBD1 | NA | TGTGCCAGCAGTTATGGGACAGAAACCTACAATGAGCAGTTCTTC | CASSYGTETYNEQFF
14 | TRBJ2-7 | TRBV10-2 | TRBD1 | NA | TGCGCCAGCAACCAAGACAGGGATAAGAACGAGCAGTACTTC | CASNQDRDKNEQYF